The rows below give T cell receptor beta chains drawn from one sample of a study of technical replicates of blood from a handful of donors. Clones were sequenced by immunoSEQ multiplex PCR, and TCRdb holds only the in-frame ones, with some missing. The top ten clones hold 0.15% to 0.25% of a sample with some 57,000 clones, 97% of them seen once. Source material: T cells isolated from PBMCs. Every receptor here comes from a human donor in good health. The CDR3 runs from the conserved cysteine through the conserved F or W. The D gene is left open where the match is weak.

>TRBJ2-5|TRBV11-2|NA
TGTGCCAGCAGCTTTAGGGACTCCCGGGTAGAGACCCAGTACTTC
CASSFRDSRVETQYF
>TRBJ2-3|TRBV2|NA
TGTGCCAGCAGTTTAGTGGAGTTAACAGATACGCAGTATTTT
CASSLVELTDTQYF
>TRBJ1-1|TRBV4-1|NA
TGCGCCAGCAGCCAAGGGGCCAGCCTCTACACTGAAGCTTTCTTT
CASSQGASLYTEAFF
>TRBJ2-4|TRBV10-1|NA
TGCACCAGCAGGGTTAAGGGGGTACCTACCCAAGCCAAAAACATTCAGTACTTC
CTSRVKGVPTQAKNIQYF
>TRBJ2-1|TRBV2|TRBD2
TGTGCCAGCAAGACTAGCGGGGGCTCCTACAATGAGCAGTTCTTC
CASKTSGGSYNEQFF
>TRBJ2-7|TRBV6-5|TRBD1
TGTGCCAGCAGGCGGACAGGCGTCAACGAGCAGTACTTC
CASRRTGVNEQYF
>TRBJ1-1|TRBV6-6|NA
TGTGCCAGCAGTCAGTGGGCTAACACTGAAGCTTTCTTT
CASSQWANTEAFF
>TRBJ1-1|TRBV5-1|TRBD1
TGCGCCAGCAGCTCTGGACAGGGTCTGACTGAAGCTTTCTTT
CASSSGQGLTEAFF
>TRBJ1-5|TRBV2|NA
TGTGCCAGCAGGCGGGACGACATTAACAATCAGCCCCAGCATTTT
CASRRDDINNQPQHF
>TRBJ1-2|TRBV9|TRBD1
TGTGCCAGCAGCGACAGGGGCTATGGCTACACCTTC
CASSDRGYGYTF
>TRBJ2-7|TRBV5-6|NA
TGTGCCAGCAGCTTAGGGCAGGGAATATATTCTTACGAGCAGTACTTC
CASSLGQGIYSYEQYF
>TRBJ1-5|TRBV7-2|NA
TGTGCCAGCAGTCTCAGACATGCCAGCAATCAGCCCCAGCATTTT
CASSLRHASNQPQHF
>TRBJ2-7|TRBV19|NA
TGTGCCAGTAGTATAGCCGCAGGGGATTTCTACGAGCAGTACTTC
CASSIAAGDFYEQYF
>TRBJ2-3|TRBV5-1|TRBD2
TGCGCCAGCATCCCAGGACTAGCGGGAGGGCCTCTTCCAGATACGCAGTATTTT
CASIPGLAGGPLPDTQYF
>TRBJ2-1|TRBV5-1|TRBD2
TGCGCCAGCGAGCCGGGACTAGCGGTCCGCTCCTACAATGAGCAGTTCTTC
CASEPGLAVRSYNEQFF
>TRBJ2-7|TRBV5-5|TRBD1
TGTGCCAGCAGCGAGACAGGGGAGTCTGCCTACGAGCAGTACTTC
CASSETGESAYEQYF
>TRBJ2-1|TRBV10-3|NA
TGTGCCATCAGTGAGTCGGCACAGTACTCCTACAATGAGCAGTTCTTC
CAISESAQYSYNEQFF
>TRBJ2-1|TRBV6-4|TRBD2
TGTGCCAGCAGTGACTTTGCGGGAGGGGAGAATGAGCAGTTCTTC
CASSDFAGGENEQFF
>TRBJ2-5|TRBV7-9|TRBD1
TGTGCCAGCAGCACGACAGGGTCAGAGACCCAGTACTTC
CASSTTGSETQYF
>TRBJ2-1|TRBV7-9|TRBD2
TGTGCCAGCAGCCTCTCAGCGGGAGTGGATGAGCAGTTCTTC
CASSLSAGVDEQFF
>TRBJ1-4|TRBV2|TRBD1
TGTGCCAGCCGACAGGGTGTAAATGAAAAACTGTTTTTT
CASRQGVNEKLFF
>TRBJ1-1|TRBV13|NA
TGTGCCAGCAGCTTAGTTTTCGGTCGAAACACTGAAGCTTTCTTT
CASSLVFGRNTEAFF
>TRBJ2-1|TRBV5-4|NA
TGTGCCAGCAGCTACATTACTAGCTCCTACAATGAGCAGTTCTTC
CASSYITSSYNEQFF
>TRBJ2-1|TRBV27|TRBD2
TGTGCCAGCAGTACCTGGGACAGCCTAAGCGGGGGGGCTATGTACAATGAGCAGTTCTTC
CASSTWDSLSGGAMYNEQFF
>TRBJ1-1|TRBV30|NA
TGTGCCTACCAACAGGGAGCGGCGACGAACACTGAAGCTTTCTTT
CAYQQGAATNTEAFF
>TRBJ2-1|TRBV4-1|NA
TGCGCCAGCAGCCACGGTTGGGTCAGGGGAACCTACAATGAGCAGTTCTTC
CASSHGWVRGTYNEQFF
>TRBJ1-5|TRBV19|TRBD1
TGTGCCACCGCCGGGACAGGGGGCAATCAGCCCCAGCATTTT
CATAGTGGNQPQHF
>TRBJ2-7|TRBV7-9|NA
TGTGCCAGCAGCTTAGCCGCCTACGAGCAGTACTTC
CASSLAAYEQYF
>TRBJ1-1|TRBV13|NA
TGTGCCAGCAGCGACCCCCAGGGATACACTGAAGCTTTCTTT
CASSDPQGYTEAFF
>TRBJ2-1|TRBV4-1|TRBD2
TGCGCCAGCAGCCAAGGGAGGACTAGCGGGGACAATGAGCAGTTCTTC
CASSQGRTSGDNEQFF
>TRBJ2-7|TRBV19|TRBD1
TGTGCCAGTAGTATCGGACAGGGTAGCTACGAGCAGTACTTC
CASSIGQGSYEQYF
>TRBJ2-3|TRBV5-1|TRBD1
TGCGCCAGCAGCTTTGGGACAGTCACAGATACGCAGTATTTT
CASSFGTVTDTQYF
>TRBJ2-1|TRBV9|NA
TGTGCCAGCAGCGTAGGAAGCGCGGGGGCGACGTACAATGAGCAGTTCTTC
CASSVGSAGATYNEQFF
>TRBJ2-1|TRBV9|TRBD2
TGTGCCAGCAGCGTAGAAGCGGGGGGGCGTAGTGAGCAGTTCTTC
CASSVEAGGRSEQFF
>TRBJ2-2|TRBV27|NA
TGTGCCAGCAGTCTAGGATGGATCGGGGAGCTGTTTTTT
CASSLGWIGELFF
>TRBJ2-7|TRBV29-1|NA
TGCAGCGTCTTACGGGATACCTACGAGCAGTACTTC
CSVLRDTYEQYF
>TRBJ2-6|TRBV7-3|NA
TGTGCCAGCACCTCAGGTGGTGGGGCCAACGTCCTGACTTTC
CASTSGGGANVLTF
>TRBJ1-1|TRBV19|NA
TGTGCCAGTATGGCCGGGGTGTTAGACACTGAAGCTTTCTTT
CASMAGVLDTEAFF
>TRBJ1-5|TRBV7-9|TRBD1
TGTGCCAGCAGCTTAGACAGGGGCGGTCAGCCCCAGCATTTT
CASSLDRGGQPQHF